These 21 T cell receptor beta chains came from one sample sequenced in a study of shared clonotypes between healthy human individuals. Assay: immunoSEQ multiplex PCR; the TCRdb copy retains only in-frame clones and omits some. The table has approximately 1.5 million clones, 95% to 99% seen once. Input material: naive CD4+ T cells sorted from blood. Indicated subset: CD45RA+ positively selected. The receptors shown here come from a man aged 25 to 45 in good health.

Concerning this clone itself: Germline is not matched at one junction end, which may reflect a read error. The genes are TRBV7-2 and TRBJ2-3; perhaps TRBD2 as D (5 bases). CDR3 length: 15 amino acids. Germline loops: CDR1 SGHTA, CDR2 FQGNSA. The CDR3 here is CASSLARGGTDTQYF. CDR3 nucleotide sequence: TGTGCCAGCAGCCTAGCTCGGGGAGGCACAGATACGCAGTATTTT.

This clone occurred once. This sample includes further DNA sequences coding for the same CDR3. The chain is built from TRBV18 and TRBJ2-2; TRBD1 matches at 9 bases. The CDR3 has 15 residues. Germline CDR1 KGHSH, CDR2 LQKENI. Germline trimming cut 3 bases from V and 3 bases from J; bases unmatched to any gene: 2. The CDR3 DNA reads TGTGCCAGCTCACCTTGGACAGGGGACACCGGGGAGCTGTTTTTT. It is translated as CASSPWTGDTGELFF.

This sequence joins TRBV18 and TRBJ1-4; TRBD1 might be the D (6 bases). V was trimmed by 1 base and J by 8 bases, leaving 23 bases between them. CDR1 and CDR2 (germline): KGHSH, LQKENI. The CDR3 is made up of 18 amino acids. CDR3 coding DNA: TGTGCCAGCTCACCACTCGCCGTAAATTGGGACACTTGGGAAAAACTGTTTTTT. It yields the protein CASSPLAVNWDTWEKLFF.

The V and J genes are TRBV25-1 and TRBJ1-1; D remains unclear. Trimming pared 7 bases from V and 3 bases from J, leaving 12 bases between. Germline CDR1 MGHDK, CDR2 SYGVNS. The CDR3 runs 13 residues. The CDR3: CASTIKADTEAFF. Here the CDR3 DNA reads TGTGCCAGCACCATCAAAGCAGACACTGAAGCTTTCTTT.

Worth noting for this clone: At the DNA level, this CDR3 is encoded by other sequences in the same sample as well. This chain joins TRBV11-2 and TRBJ1-1, with D hard to call. Germline CDR1 and CDR2: SGHAT and FQNNGV. V was shortened by 2 bases and J by 0 bases, with 4 bases between the two germline ends. The length of the CDR3 is 13 residues. CDR3 DNA: TGTGCCAGCAGCTTAAAGTTGAACACTGAAGCTTTCTTT. Translated, it gives CASSLKLNTEAFF.

The V and J genes are TRBV28 and TRBJ2-7; 7 nucleotides align to TRBD1. The CDR3 contains 15 residues. Per germline, CDR1 MDHEN and CDR2 SYDVKM. With V trimmed by 4 bases and J by 3 bases, 9 bases remained unmatched. The CDR3 DNA follows: TGTGCCAGCAGTTACCCGAGGGGGCTTGGCTACGAGCAGTACTTC. Translation gives CASSYPRGLGYEQYF.

CDR3 in DNA: TGTGCCAGCAGCCGCAGTCCGGGACTAGCGGGAAATGATGAGCAGTTCTTC. Translation gives CASSRSPGLAGNDEQFF. V and J are TRBV7-3 and TRBJ2-1; TRBD2 aligns across 13 bases. With V trimmed by 5 bases and J by 8 bases, 12 bases remained unmatched. The length of the CDR3 is 17 residues. Germline CDR1 SGHTA, CDR2 FQGTGA.

As concerns this clone: Other DNA sequences in the sample encode the same CDR3. This chain connects TRBV6-1 to TRBJ1-5, with D possibly TRBD1 on 5 matching bases. This CDR3 has 15 amino acids. Deletions cut 2 bases from V and 1 base from J, with 9 bases between. Germline lookup yields CDR1 MNHNS and CDR2 SASEGT. Here the CDR3 DNA reads TGTGCCAGCAGTGAATCGGGGGGAAGCAATCAGCCCCAGCATTTT. It encodes CASSESGGSNQPQHF.

The rearrangement uses TRBV2 and TRBJ2-1; D is ambiguous. Germline CDR1 and CDR2: SNHLY and FYNNEI. This CDR3 comprises 13 residues. Trimming took off 6 bases at V and 9 bases at J, with 15 bases between the two ends. CDR3: CASSAARLVEQFF. CDR3 DNA: TGTGCCAGCAGCGCCGCCCGGTTGGTTGAGCAGTTCTTC.

The chain couples TRBV6-1 to TRBJ2-5, with a possible D match to TRBD2 (6 bases). The CDR3 has 13 amino acids. Trimming took off 7 bases at V and 0 bases at J, with 9 bases between the two ends. Germline lookup yields CDR1 MNHNS and CDR2 SASEGT. Here the CDR3 reads CASKGTYQETQYF. As DNA, the CDR3 is TGTGCCAGCAAAGGGACTTACCAAGAGACCCAGTACTTC.

This chain joins TRBV30 and TRBJ2-1; TRBD1 agrees at 7 bases. The CDR3 totals 15 residues. Germline CDR1 GTSNPN, CDR2 SVGIG (reference sequence). V lost 1 base and J lost 7; bases outside the gene matches: 10. CDR3 nucleotide sequence: TGTGCCTGGAGTGGGGACAGAGCCCGTTATAATGAGCAGTTCTTC. Amino acids: CAWSGDRARYNEQFF.

The chain recombines TRBV29-1 with TRBJ2-1; TRBD1 or TRBD2 may be the D gene (5 bases each). Germline-derived CDR1 and CDR2 are SQVTM and ANQGSEA. Trimming cost V 7 bases and J 0 bases, with 19 bases left between them. This CDR3 region has 16 residues. CDR3 loop: CSAESGTANSYNEQFF. The CDR3 nucleotides are TGCAGCGCCGAATCTGGGACGGCGAACTCCTACAATGAGCAGTTCTTC.

The V and J genes are TRBV2 and TRBJ2-3; the match to TRBD1 covers 7 bases. Trimming cost V 10 bases and J 3 bases; bases outside gene matches: 13. The CDR3 runs to 15 residues. CDR1 is SNHLY, CDR2 FYNNEI, per germline. CDR3 sequence (DNA): TGTGCCAACAGGCTGGACAGGATAAGTACAGATACGCAGTATTTT. Residues: CANRLDRISTDTQYF.

The chain uses TRBV6-6 and TRBJ2-7, with no clear D. The CDR3 has 16 amino acids. The V end lost 0 bases, the J end lost 4 bases, and 16 bases lay between the germline ends. In germline, CDR1 is MNHNY, CDR2 SVGAGI (reference sequence). The CDR3 coding sequence is TGTGCCAGCAGTTACTCGAAGACGATTAATAAGTACGAGCAGTACTTC. It specifies CASSYSKTINKYEQYF.

This rearrangement joins TRBV9 to TRBJ2-5; D possibly matches TRBD1 or TRBD2 (5 bases each). V lost 0 bases to trimming and J lost 6 bases, with 24 bases between them. This CDR3 region has 18 residues. CDR1 and CDR2 (germline): SGDLS, YYNGEE. Written as DNA, the CDR3 is TGTGCCAGCAGCGTAGGGGACCTGGGTGCTGCCAGGGTAAAGACCCAGTACTTC. This sequence encodes CASSVGDLGAARVKTQYF.

V gene TRBV5-4 combines with J gene TRBJ2-5; 8 positions agree with TRBD2. The V and J ends lost 4 bases and 4 bases, in that order; junction bases with no gene match: 6. CDR3 length equals 14 residues. Per the germline V gene, CDR1 is SGHNT and CDR2 is YYREEE (reference sequence). This CDR3 is CASSPGGAGETQYF. CDR3 nucleotides: TGTGCCAGCAGCCCCGGGGGGGCTGGAGAGACCCAGTACTTC.

On this clone itself: The same CDR3 also results from other DNA sequences found in this sample. The CDR3 is CASSPPARETQYF. CDR3 DNA sequence: TGTGCCAGCTCACCACCGGCAAGGGAGACCCAGTACTTC. The chain joins TRBV18 to TRBJ2-5; no firm D call. Germline assignment: CDR1 KGHSH and CDR2 LQKENI. This CDR3 has 13 amino acids. V was pared by 0 bases and J by 5 bases, with 7 bases between.

The chain carries TRBV6-5 and TRBJ1-1; no reliable D call. In germline, CDR1 is MNHEY, CDR2 SVGAGI. V lost 1 base, J lost 0 bases, and 12 bases lay in between. This CDR3 is built from 16 residues. In DNA, the CDR3 is TGTGCCAGCAGTTACTTTGGCCGTACACTGAACACTGAAGCTTTCTTT. Amino acids: CASSYFGRTLNTEAFF.

With regard to this clone: Distinct nucleotide sequences in the sample also encode this CDR3. The chain couples TRBV18 to TRBJ1-1, with 7 bases aligning to TRBD1. The V and J ends lost 6 bases and 3 bases, in that order; junction bases with no gene match: 7. CDR1 KGHSH and CDR2 LQKENI come from the germline V gene. The CDR3 consists of 14 residues. The DNA for the CDR3 is TGTGCCAGCTCTAGGACAGGAGGCGACACTGAAGCTTTCTTT. It specifies CASSRTGGDTEAFF.

The rearrangement links TRBV28 to TRBJ2-5; D unresolved. The V gene lost 3 bases and the J gene lost 5 bases, with 13 bases spanning the gap. The CDR3 contains 14 residues. Per the germline V gene, CDR1 is MDHEN and CDR2 is SYDVKM. Here the CDR3 reads CASSFGFVEETQYF. The CDR3 DNA reads as TGTGCCAGCAGTTTTGGCTTCGTAGAGGAGACCCAGTACTTC.

This sequence joins TRBV7-2 and TRBJ1-1; 9 nucleotides align to TRBD1. The CDR3 extends over 14 amino acids. V lost 4 bases, J lost 1 base, and 1 base stayed unmatched. Germline CDR1 SGHTA, CDR2 FQGNSA. In DNA, the CDR3 is TGTGCCAGCAGCTGGGACAGGGAGAACACTGAAGCTTTCTTT. Encoded protein: CASSWDRENTEAFF.